This T cell receptor (beta chain) was profiled in a study of blood T cell repertoires in COVID-19. Using immunoSEQ multiplex PCR, the repertoire was profiled, and TCRdb retains in-frame clones only, with some absent. The table shows a few hundred thousand clones, with approximately 80% occurring only once. CDR1 LGHNT and CDR2 FRNRAP come from the germline V gene. The CDR3 covers 13 residues. The trim removed 6 bases at V and 8 bases at J, leaving 7 bases unmatched. This clone was picked up a small number of times. The chain is built from TRBV12-5 and TRBJ2-3; 8 nucleotides match TRBD2. The sequence came from a man aged 25-45 years who had recovered from COVID-19. The sample comprised peripheral blood. CDR3 bases: TGTGCTAGTGGCCAAGTGAGCGGGGGTACGCAGTATTTT. Translated, it gives CASGQVSGGTQYF.